Presented here are 13 T cell receptor beta chains from one specimen sequenced in a study of blood T cells in healthy people across ages. Through a sample-barcoded 5' primer and a J-beta primer mix, a second PCR was run for about 7 to 12 cycles. From the 5' RACE reads, TCRdb called clonotypes with MiXCR, one entry per CDR3 protein. The table has about 670,000 distinct CDR3 sequences, around 43% seen once; the top ten hold about 30%. Sequences were obtained from blood. The receptors were gathered from an elderly man in good health.

This clonotype was found a few times. As DNA, the CDR3 is TGTGCCAGCAGCTTAGGGCGGGTTAGTGATGAGCAGTTCTTC. This codes for CASSLGRVSDEQFF. The chain is built from TRBV7-3 and TRBJ2-1, with D perhaps TRBD2 (5 bases). Germline V gene lookup returns CDR1 SGHTA and CDR2 FQGTGA. The CDR3 consists of 14 residues. Trimming took off 2 bases at V and 8 bases at J, with 13 bases between the two ends.

In its sample, this clonotype was seen a few times. The chain recombines TRBV20-1 with TRBJ2-2; maybe TRBD2 (6 bases). Germline CDR1 is DFQATT and CDR2 is SNEGSKA (reference sequence). This CDR3 comprises 12 residues. V dropped 6 bases and J dropped 1 base, with 6 bases sitting between them. CDR3 nucleotide sequence: TGCAGTGCCGGGGGGAACACCGGGGAGCTGTTTTTT. As protein: CSAGGNTGELFF.

Turning to this clonotype: This may be a read error: a much more frequent sequence differs by one nucleotide. This chain's CDR3 is CASSLYPQTCEQYF. The CDR3 nucleotides read TGTGCCAGCAGCTTATATCCGCAAACCTGCGAGCAGTACTTC. The genes are TRBV7-2 and TRBJ2-7; D gene ambiguous. This CDR3 contains 14 residues. Germline CDR1 and CDR2: SGHTA and FQGNSA. V shed 2 bases and J shed 6 bases, with 14 bases lying between them. Filled out from reference TRBV7-2 and TRBJ2-7, the complete variable domain reads GAGVSQSPSNKVTEKGKDVELRCDPISGHTALYWYRQSLGQGLEFLIYFQGNSAPDKSGLPSDRFSAERTGGSVSTLTIQRTQQEDSAVYLCASSLYPQTCEQYFGPGTRLTVT.

The V and J genes are TRBV4-3 and TRBJ1-4; unclear D gene. CDR3 size: 16 residues. Germline V gene data show CDR1 as LGHNA and CDR2 as YSLEER. V gave up 0 bases and J gave up 8 bases, with 16 bases separating them. CDR3 residues: CASSQDMRPRGEKLFF. CDR3 DNA sequence: TGCGCCAGCAGCCAAGATATGAGGCCTAGAGGGGAAAAACTGTTTTTT.

This clonotype was observed many times. This sequence joins TRBV11-2 and TRBJ2-3, with TRBD2 as a possible D gene (6 bases). V was trimmed by 5 bases and J by 2 bases, leaving 11 bases between them. The CDR3 length is 14 residues. CDR1 is SGHAT and CDR2 is FQNNGV in the germline V gene. The CDR3 bases are TGTGCCAGCAGCCTTAGCGGCCTCACAGATACGCAGTATTTT. It yields the protein CASSLSGLTDTQYF.

J is TRBJ2-1 and V is TRBV12-3 or TRBV12-4; TRBD2 matches 10 bases. This CDR3 has 17 residues. V was pared by 7 bases and J by 0 bases, with 9 bases of the junction left unmatched. CDR3 DNA sequence: TGTGCCAGCACTGCGTCTAGCGGGGGCCCCTCCTACAATGAGCAGTTCTTC. Protein product: CASTASSGGPSYNEQFF.

Remarks on this clonotype: This clone may be a read error of a much larger clone one base away. The chain links TRBV28 to TRBJ2-5; TRBD1 agrees at 7 bases. Germline V gene sequence: CDR1 MDHEN, CDR2 SYDVKM. The CDR3 has 15 residues. This CDR3 is CVSSSTSGGGETQYF. Here the CDR3 DNA reads TGTGTCAGCAGTTCCACCTCAGGGGGTGGAGAGACCCAGTACTTC.

The rearrangement joins TRBV7-3 to TRBJ1-1; 10 bases line up with TRBD1. Germline-derived CDR1 and CDR2 are SGHTA and FQGTGA. The CDR3 is 16 residues long. Losses at the gene ends were 1 base for V and 7 bases for J; bases not matched to a gene: 9. The CDR3 here is CASSLRGDRGLSEAFF. The CDR3 region has the DNA TGTGCCAGCAGCTTAAGGGGGGACAGGGGTCTCAGTGAAGCTTTCTTT.

Comment on this clonotype: One base away lies a much larger clone, so this may be a sequencing read error. This sequence joins TRBV2 and TRBJ2-1, with a weak D call TRBD1 (6 bases). Germline values: CDR1 SNHLY, CDR2 FYNNEI. V lost 4 bases and J lost 13, with 14 bases in between. The CDR3 extends over 12 amino acids. The CDR3: CASSAGEETQFF. The CDR3 DNA is TGTGCCAGCAGTGCAGGGGAAGAGACCCAGTTCTTC.

The rearrangement links TRBV4-3 to TRBJ2-7; D not certain. The germline CDR1 and CDR2 sequences are LGHNA and YSLEER. CDR3 size: 15 residues. V lost 4 bases, J lost 7 bases, and 20 bases lay in between. In nucleotides, the CDR3 is TGCGCCAGCAGCCGAGATCGACGGGCGAACAATGAGCAGTACTTC. Its translation is CASSRDRRANNEQYF.

The chain carries TRBV6-2 or TRBV6-3 and TRBJ2-2, with D perhaps TRBD2 (5 bases). Germline V gene data show CDR1 as MNHEY and CDR2 as SVGEGT. V lost 2 bases and J lost 0, with 7 bases in between. CDR3 size: 15 residues. CDR3 coding DNA: TGTGCCAGCAGTTACGGGAGCCCGAACACCGGGGAGCTGTTTTTT. Residues: CASSYGSPNTGELFF.

The gene calls are TRBV14 and TRBJ2-7; D is unresolved. The CDR3 has 15 amino acids. Trimming stripped 4 bases from V and 4 bases from J, with 17 bases between. Germline assignment: CDR1 SGHDN and CDR2 FVKESK. The CDR3 nucleotides read TGTGCCAGCAGCCCGCGTCAGGATGGAAGATACGAGCAGTACTTC. It translates to CASSPRQDGRYEQYF.

This chain uses TRBV4-2 with TRBJ2-3, with D perhaps given as TRBD1 or TRBD2 (5 bases each). V shed 1 base and J shed 7 bases, with 18 bases lying between them. CDR1 and CDR2 (germline): LGHNA, YNFKEQ. The CDR3 covers 16 residues. This chain's CDR3 is CASSQAQNRDGNTQYF. The CDR3 coding sequence is TGTGCCAGCAGCCAAGCTCAAAACCGGGACGGGAATACGCAGTATTTT.